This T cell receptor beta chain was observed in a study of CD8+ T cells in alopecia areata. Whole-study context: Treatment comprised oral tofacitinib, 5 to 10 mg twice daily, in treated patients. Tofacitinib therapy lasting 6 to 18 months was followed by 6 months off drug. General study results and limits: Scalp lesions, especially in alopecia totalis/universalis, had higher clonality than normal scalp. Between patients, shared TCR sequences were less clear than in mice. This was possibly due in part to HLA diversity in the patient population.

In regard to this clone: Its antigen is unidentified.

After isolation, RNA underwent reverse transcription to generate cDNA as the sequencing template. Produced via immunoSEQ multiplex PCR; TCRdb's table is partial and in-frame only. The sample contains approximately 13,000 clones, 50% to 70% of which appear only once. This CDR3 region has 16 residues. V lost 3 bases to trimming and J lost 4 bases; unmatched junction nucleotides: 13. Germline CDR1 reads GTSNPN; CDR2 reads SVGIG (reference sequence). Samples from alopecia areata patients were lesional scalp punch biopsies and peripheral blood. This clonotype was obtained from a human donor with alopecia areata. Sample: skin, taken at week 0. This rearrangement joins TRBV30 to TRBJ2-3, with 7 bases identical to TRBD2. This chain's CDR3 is CAWRDRRLAGSDTQYF. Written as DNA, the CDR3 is TGTGCCTGGAGAGACCGCCGACTAGCCGGCTCAGATACGCAGTATTTT.